The clone carrying this TCR beta chain was found a few times. Its target is unknown. These data belong to a study of T cells after yellow fever vaccination. Trimming removed 2 bases from V and 8 bases from J, with 12 bases in between. CDR3 size: 13 residues. Germline values: CDR1 KGHSH, CDR2 LQKENI. Study-wide findings and caveats: Clones from primary vaccination mostly reappeared after the booster (about 97% CD4, approximately 88% CD8). The bulk population could contribute abundant contaminating clonotypes to FACS-sorted repertoires.

Template switching by 5'RACE produced TCR cDNA, adding a universal primer site and UMIs. TCRdb reprocessed the 5' RACE reads via MiXCR and lists one record per CDR3 protein. The top ten hold approximately 0.85% of the sample, which has a few hundred thousand distinct CDR3 sequences, 6.9% seen once. The sample here was CD4+ T cells sorted from PBMCs, taken 15 days after the yellow fever booster vaccination. The receptor comes from a man between 25 and 39 years old who received the YFV17D yellow fever vaccine. This rearrangement joins TRBV18 to TRBJ1-1; D is possibly TRBD1 (5 bases). DNA of the CDR3: TGTGCCAGCTCACCAAGGGAGACAGCGGAAGCTTTCTTT. Protein product: CASSPRETAEAFF.